The entry that follows covers one T cell receptor beta chain sequence. At least ten counts were recorded for this clonotype. The antigen it binds to is not known. No much larger clonotype is one base removed from it; base qualities were not supplied. The record originates from a study of molecular identifiers for immune sequencing clone quantification (dated by TCRdb to the late 2010s). Context from the whole study: For a replicate experiment, RNA from roughly 20,000 or 100,000 naive CD8 T cells was divided into five aliquots, of which four were sequenced. CD8 T cells were used in a methods study to benchmark molecular-identifier clustering-based TCR repertoire sequencing (MIDCIRS) and TCR RNA copy counting.

The library was generated by PCR. The instrument was an Illumina HiSeq 4000. Preparation of bulk TCR libraries followed a previously described approach, with the TCR primers listed in Table S5. Purification of total RNA was performed with the Qiagen AllPrep DNA/RNA kit. Before analysis, reads from multiple sequencing runs of the same library were pooled. The paper's data handling went like this. Reads were retained only if the reads had an exact TCR constant sequence, and the retained reads were trimmed to 150 nt and grouped according to their 12-nt molecular barcodes. Reads in each barcode group were sub-clustered using a 15% Levenshtein threshold, and a quality-weighted consensus sequence was built for each RNA molecule. Non-functional sequences were excluded, and lower-count sequences lying one edit away from another sequence were also excluded. On the basis of fitting two negative binomial distributions, barcode sub-clusters with fewer than 20% of the maximum read count were discarded. TCRdb trimmed the raw reads at Q25, called clones with MiXCR and kept productive beta chains. For every CDR3 protein sequence, its rows merge into one entry that carries the most common genes and DNA. The V and J calls shown here were made by TCRdb, not taken from the authors' results. The sample includes about 640,000 distinct CDR3 sequences, with roughly 21% observed a single time. 0.75% to 0.95% of the sample goes to the ten largest clones.

Libraries of naive CD8 T cells were built from about 20,000 to 1,000,000 sorted cells, with 10%, 30% or 50% of the purified RNA used. Naive CD8 T cells were FACS-sorted as CD8+CD4-CCR7+CD45RA+ on a BD FACSAria II into RLT Plus buffer. Roughly 10 TCR copies' worth of Jurkat RNA were spiked into roughly 19,000-1,000,000 naive CD8 T cell samples to test detection sensitivity. Enrichment of CD8 T cells was done with RosetteSep CD8+ T Cell Enrichment Cocktail plus Ficoll-Paque, and ACK red cell lysis came afterward. General conclusions and limits of the study: Clones above 20 RNA copies held over 98% of molecules in CMV-specific effector cells but under 1% in naive cells. Highly expanded clone sizes could be underestimated if identical TCR molecules share a barcode. Without barcode sub-clustering, chimeric consensus sequences inflated TCR diversity; chimeras reached as high as 47%. The naive libraries included spiked-in Jurkat TCR RNA (10 copies' worth), and this Jurkat TCR RNA is not part of the donor repertoire. Modeling indicated about 3 TCR RNA copies recovered per cell, compared with around 10 by digital PCR, which implies a capture efficiency of around 31%. Spiked-in Jurkat TCR RNA equal to a single cell's worth was reported to be detectable even within 1,200,000 naive CD8 T cells.

Between the V and J ends, shortened by 5 bases and 5 bases respectively, the junction contains 18 bases. The CDR3 runs 15 residues from the cysteine to the phenylalanine. The sequence is cut down to CDR3 DNA, 45 bases in frame from base 1. The sequence was obtained from a human donor in good health. Some libraries in this study had Jurkat cell RNA spiked in. Sample: naive CD8+ T cells from blood, with Jurkat cell RNA spiked in. The cell subset or site label here, explained by the study, means: FACS-sorted CD8+CD4-CCR7+CD45RA+ naive T cells. The chain links TRBV12-3 or TRBV12-4 with TRBJ1-1, with the D gene uncertain. The DNA sequence is TGTGCCAGCAGTCTGACCAGTGGGTCGTGGACTGAAGCTTTCTTT. Its translation is CASSLTSGSWTEAFF.